This paragraph covers one T cell receptor beta chain sequence. Its cognate antigen is unknown. The CDR3 contains 16 residues. The trim removed 3 bases at V and 0 bases at J, leaving 3 bases unmatched. The germline V gene has CDR1 SGHRS and CDR2 YFSETQ. The sample comes from a study of CD8 T cells in Susac syndrome. Findings and caveats of the study: As the study acknowledged, the number of individuals in its TCR sequencing and HLA analysis was relatively small.

The RNA input was about 0.5 to 1 ug, and it was reverse transcribed with random hexamers. Each CDR3 protein is one row after TCRdb ran MiXCR on the immunoSEQ multiplex PCR reads. The sample consists of about 250,000 distinct CDR3 sequences, just over 90% of them appearing once. It was negative isolation that provided the CD8+ and CD4+ T cells, whereas TEMRA cells were enriched by FACS. Sequencing used CD4+ T cells from PBMCs. The TCR was taken from a human donor with multiple sclerosis. The genes are TRBV5-1 and TRBJ2-7; 13 bases are a match to TRBD2. The CDR3 sequence: CASSSLAGGSSYEQYF. CDR3 bases: TGCGCCAGCAGCTCACTAGCGGGGGGGAGCTCCTACGAGCAGTACTTC.